The 20 T cell receptor beta chains reported below all come from one sample, sequenced in a study of blood T cell repertoires in COVID-19. The table came from immunoSEQ multiplex PCR; TCRdb's copy has only in-frame clones and leaves some out. Found here are around 68,000 clones, roughly 89% of them singletons; the top ten hold more than 8%. Sequenced input: peripheral blood. Receptors were obtained from a middle-aged man with active COVID-19.

The chain carries TRBV5-1 and TRBJ1-2; D gene unclear. Trimming left V 5 bases short and J 8 bases short, with 13 bases between. Germline assignment: CDR1 SGHRS and CDR2 YFSETQ. The CDR3 covers 12 residues. The CDR3 region is CASSDNGDGYTF. The CDR3 DNA is TGCGCCAGCAGTGACAACGGCGACGGCTACACCTTC.

This chain uses TRBV5-1 with TRBJ1-2, with TRBD1 matching over 8 bases. The CDR3 totals 15 residues. CDR1 SGHRS and CDR2 YFSETQ come from the germline V gene. J gave up 5 bases and V 1 base, and 7 bases lay outside the gene matches. The CDR3 loop reads CASSLFSTGGYGYTF. As DNA, the CDR3 is TGCGCCAGCAGCTTGTTTAGTACAGGGGGTTATGGCTACACCTTC.

This clone was detected only a few times. This chain joins TRBV7-9 and TRBJ1-4; possible D gene TRBD1, 5 bases. V was shortened by 5 bases and J by 2 bases, with 12 bases between the two germline ends. CDR3 length equals 15 residues. Germline V CDR1 and CDR2: SEHNR, FQNEAQ (reference sequence). Here the CDR3 reads CASSRTGYTNEKLFF. As DNA, the CDR3 is TGTGCCAGCAGCCGCACAGGCTACACTAATGAAAAACTGTTTTTT.

This clone was picked up one time. The chain carries TRBV3-1 (or the pseudogene TRBV3-2) and TRBJ2-7, with D tentatively TRBD1 (6 bases). This CDR3 spans 13 amino acids. Germline CDR1 reads LGHDT; CDR2 reads YNNKEL (reference sequence). Trimming cost V 6 bases and J 5 bases, with 14 bases left between them. The CDR3 region has the DNA TGTGCCAGCAGTTACGGGACAATTAACGAGCAGTACTTC. It specifies CASSYGTINEQYF.

The chain combines TRBV4-3 with TRBJ2-3; weak D call: TRBD2 (7 bases). Germline loops: CDR1 LGHNA, CDR2 YSLEER. The ends were cut back, 2 bases at V and 5 bases at J, with 23 bases in the middle. The CDR3 extends over 18 amino acids. CDR3 loop: CASSQRPGGLRGKDTQYF. CDR3 bases: TGCGCCAGCAGCCAACGACCGGGGGGCCTGAGGGGGAAAGATACGCAGTATTTT.

This clone occurred once. The junction departs from the called germline gene at one end, perhaps through a read error. The chain couples TRBV5-6 to TRBJ1-2; D may be TRBD1 (5 bases). Per germline, CDR1 SGHDT and CDR2 YYEEEE. CDR3 size: 14 residues. The CDR3 loop reads CASTLDARAYGYTF. CDR3 sequence (DNA): TGTGCCAGCACCTTGGACGCCAGGGCCTATGGCTACACCTTC.

In its sample, this clone was seen once. This chain uses TRBV29-1 with TRBJ2-3, with 10 bases that match TRBD2. Germline V gene data show CDR1 as SQVTM and CDR2 as ANQGSEA. CDR3 length equals 14 residues. With V trimmed by 6 bases and J by 9 bases, 12 bases remained unmatched. As DNA, the CDR3 is TGCAGCGTGGGGGGGCTAGCGGGGGATCCCACGCAGTATTTT. As protein: CSVGGLAGDPTQYF.

The V and J genes are TRBV12-3 or TRBV12-4 and TRBJ1-2; the D is unclear. V lost 3 bases, J lost 5 bases, and 7 bases lay in between. The CDR3 spans 12 residues. The CDR3 bases are TGTGCCAGCAGTTTTCCTAGGTATGGCTACACCTTC. Encoded protein: CASSFPRYGYTF.

This chain uses TRBV6-5 with TRBJ1-5; TRBD1 might be the D (6 bases). The V and J ends lost 8 bases and 0 bases respectively, with 11 bases between them. The CDR3 covers 14 residues. Germline V lookup: CDR1 MNHEY, CDR2 SVGAGI. The CDR3 here is CASAWTDSNQPQHF. The CDR3 nucleotides are TGTGCCAGCGCCTGGACAGATAGCAATCAGCCCCAGCATTTT.

The chain has TRBV10-3 and TRBJ2-3, with 7 bases matching TRBD2. CDR3 length: 15 residues. From germline, CDR1 is ENHRY and CDR2 SYGVKD. V was pared by 10 bases and J by 0 bases, with 10 bases of the junction left unmatched. The CDR3 bases are TGTGCCACCAATCAGCGGGGACCCAGCACAGATACGCAGTATTTT. Translation gives CATNQRGPSTDTQYF.

This chain connects TRBV5-6 to TRBJ2-2; 12 positions match TRBD2. The germline V gene has CDR1 SGHDT and CDR2 YYEEEE. The V and J ends lost 3 bases and 4 bases, in that order; junction bases with no gene match: 7. This CDR3 spans 17 amino acids. The CDR3 bases are TGTGCCAGCAGCTCCGGACTAGCGGGGTCTCGCACCGGGGAGCTGTTTTTT. Residues: CASSSGLAGSRTGELFF.

The chain has TRBV19 and TRBJ2-3; D is uncertain. The V gene lost 6 bases and the J gene lost 0 bases, with 4 bases spanning the gap. Germline V gene data show CDR1 as LNHDA and CDR2 as SQIVND (reference sequence). The CDR3 length is 12 residues. The CDR3 is CASSGSTDTQYF. The DNA of the CDR3 is TGTGCCAGTAGCGGTAGCACAGATACGCAGTATTTT.

The V call is TRBV3-1 (or the pseudogene TRBV3-2), the J call TRBJ2-1, with 10 bases matching TRBD2. CDR1 and CDR2 from the germline V gene are LGHDT and YNNKEL (reference sequence). With 3 bases clipped from V and 5 bases from J, the junction kept 7 bases outside the gene matches. This CDR3 has 16 amino acids. This CDR3 is CASSQPGLATDNEQFF. CDR3 nucleotide sequence: TGTGCCAGCAGCCAGCCGGGACTAGCGACCGACAATGAGCAGTTCTTC.

The J gene is TRBJ1-1, the V gene TRBV6-5; D uncertain. V shed 7 bases and J shed 1 base, with 10 bases lying between them. There are 13 residues in the CDR3. Germline V gene data show CDR1 as MNHEY and CDR2 as SVGAGI. The CDR3 sequence is CASKHGQNTEAFF. The CDR3 DNA sequence: TGTGCCAGCAAACATGGCCAGAACACTGAAGCTTTCTTT.

The chain carries TRBV29-1 and TRBJ2-5; no clear D gene. The V end lost 4 bases, the J end lost 3 bases, and 9 bases lay between the germline ends. The V gene's germline CDR1 is SQVTM and CDR2 ANQGSEA. There are 12 residues in the CDR3. Here the CDR3 reads CSVGIQEETQYF. Written as DNA, the CDR3 is TGCAGCGTTGGAATTCAGGAAGAGACCCAGTACTTC.

The chain joins TRBV29-1 to TRBJ1-1, with D possibly being TRBD1 (5 bases). The germline CDR1 and CDR2 sequences are SQVTM and ANQGSEA. This CDR3 contains 15 residues. The V end was cut by 0 bases, the J end by 4 bases, with 15 bases between. The CDR3 DNA sequence: TGCAGCGTTGAAGATCTCGGGGGAATAGGCACTGAAGCTTTCTTT. It encodes CSVEDLGGIGTEAFF.

The V and J genes are TRBV13 and TRBJ2-5; 9 bases map to TRBD1. Trimming removed 5 bases from V and 2 bases from J; junction bases left unmatched: 6. Germline assignment: CDR1 PRHDT and CDR2 FYEKMQ (reference sequence). The CDR3 runs 15 residues. The CDR3 bases are TGTGCCAGCAGCAGCGGGACAGGGAAACAAGAGACCCAGTACTTC. This encodes CASSSGTGKQETQYF.

V gene TRBV11-2 combines with J gene TRBJ1-2; 7 bases are shared with TRBD1. The germline CDR1 and CDR2 sequences are SGHAT and FQNNGV. The V segment lost 5 bases and the J segment 6 bases; nucleotides outside the gene matches: 9. The CDR3 has 14 residues. The CDR3 bases are TGTGCCAGCAGCCGGACACCTCAGGGGGATGGCTACACCTTC. This translates into CASSRTPQGDGYTF.

The V and J genes are TRBV7-2 and TRBJ2-7; TRBD2 matches 7 bases. The CDR3 length is 16 residues. Germline V gene data show CDR1 as SGHTA and CDR2 as FQGNSA. Germline trimming cut 0 bases from V and 0 bases from J; bases unmatched to any gene: 5. The DNA for the CDR3 is TGTGCCAGCAGCTTAGCGGGGCGGGGGACCTCCTACGAGCAGTACTTC. Amino acid sequence: CASSLAGRGTSYEQYF.

The J gene is TRBJ2-5, the V gene TRBV7-9; 13 positions agree with TRBD2. CDR3 size: 15 residues. The germline V gene has CDR1 SEHNR and CDR2 FQNEAQ (reference sequence). Unmatched junction bases numbered 4, after V lost 5 bases and J lost 4 bases. Written as DNA, the CDR3 is TGTGCCAGCAGCAGGACTAGCGGGGGCTCAGAGACCCAGTACTTC. The encoded protein is CASSRTSGGSETQYF.